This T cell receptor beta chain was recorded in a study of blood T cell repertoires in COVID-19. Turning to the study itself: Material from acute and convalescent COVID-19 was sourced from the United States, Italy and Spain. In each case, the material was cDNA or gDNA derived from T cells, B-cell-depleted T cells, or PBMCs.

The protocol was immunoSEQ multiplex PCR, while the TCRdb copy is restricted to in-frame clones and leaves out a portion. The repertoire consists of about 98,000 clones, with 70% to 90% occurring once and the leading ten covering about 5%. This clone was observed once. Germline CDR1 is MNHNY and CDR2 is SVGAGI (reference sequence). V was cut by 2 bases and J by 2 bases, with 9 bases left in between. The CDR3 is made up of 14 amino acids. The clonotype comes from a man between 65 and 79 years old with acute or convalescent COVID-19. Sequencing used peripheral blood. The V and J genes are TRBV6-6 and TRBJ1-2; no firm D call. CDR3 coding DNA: TGTGCCAGCAGTTACGAGCAACTAAACTATGGCTACACCTTC. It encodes CASSYEQLNYGYTF.